The sequence of this TCR beta chain was determined in a study of OX40 agonist ivuxolimab in advanced cancers. Clones were read by immunoSEQ multiplex PCR, and TCRdb kept only the in-frame ones, dropping some. The sample lists tens of thousands of clones; approximately 90% were seen once. A note on this clone: Compared with germline, one end of the junction differs, possibly owing to a read error.

The material sequenced was CD4+ or CD8+ T cells sorted from blood, taken in a trial of the OX40 agonist ivuxolimab. The TCR comes from an adult with an advanced solid tumor such as melanoma, head and neck, liver or kidney cancer.

This CDR3 is CAGGGGNYNEQFF. Written as DNA, the CDR3 is TGTGCAGGTGGGGGAGGTAACTACAACGAGCAGTTCTTC. This chain links TRBV30 with TRBJ2-1; D is perhaps TRBD2 (6 bases). The CDR3 extends over 13 amino acids. Per the germline V gene, CDR1 is GTSNPN and CDR2 is SVGIG (reference sequence).